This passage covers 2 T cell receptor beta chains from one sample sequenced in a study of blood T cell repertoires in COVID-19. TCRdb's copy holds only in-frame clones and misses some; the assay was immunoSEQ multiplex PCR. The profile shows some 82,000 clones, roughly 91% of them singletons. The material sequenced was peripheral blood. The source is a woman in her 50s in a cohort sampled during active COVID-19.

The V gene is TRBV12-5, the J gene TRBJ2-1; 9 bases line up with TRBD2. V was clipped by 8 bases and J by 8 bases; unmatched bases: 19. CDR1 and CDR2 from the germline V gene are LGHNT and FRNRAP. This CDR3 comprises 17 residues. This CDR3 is CASNLRPGGRAVDEQFF. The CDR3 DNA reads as TGTGCTAGTAACTTACGTCCGGGCGGGAGGGCGGTGGATGAGCAGTTCTTC.

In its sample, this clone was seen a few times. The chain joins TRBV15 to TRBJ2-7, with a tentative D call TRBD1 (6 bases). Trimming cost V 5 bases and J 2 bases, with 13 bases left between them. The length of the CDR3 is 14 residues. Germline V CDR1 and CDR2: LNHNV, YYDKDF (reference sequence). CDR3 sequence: CATSLGGPTYEQYF. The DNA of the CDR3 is TGTGCCACCAGCTTAGGGGGTCCAACCTACGAGCAGTACTTC.